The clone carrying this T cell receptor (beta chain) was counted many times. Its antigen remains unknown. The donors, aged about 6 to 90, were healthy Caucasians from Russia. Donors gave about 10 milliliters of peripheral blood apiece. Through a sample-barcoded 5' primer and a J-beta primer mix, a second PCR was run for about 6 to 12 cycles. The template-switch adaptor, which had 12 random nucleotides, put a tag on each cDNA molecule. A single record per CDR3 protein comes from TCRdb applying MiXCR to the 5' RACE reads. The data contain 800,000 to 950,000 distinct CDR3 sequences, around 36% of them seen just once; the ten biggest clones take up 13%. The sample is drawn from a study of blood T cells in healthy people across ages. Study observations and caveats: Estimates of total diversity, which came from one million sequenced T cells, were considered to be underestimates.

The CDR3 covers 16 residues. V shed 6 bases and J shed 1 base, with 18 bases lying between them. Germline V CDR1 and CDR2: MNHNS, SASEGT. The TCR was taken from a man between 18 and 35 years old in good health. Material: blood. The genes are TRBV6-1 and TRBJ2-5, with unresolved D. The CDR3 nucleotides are TGTGCCAGCAGCGCCTTATGGGGTATCGGCCAAGAGACCCAGTACTTC. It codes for CASSALWGIGQETQYF.